The table lists the clone carrying this T cell receptor beta chain with a few counts. The antigen is not known. This sample is drawn from a study of cytomegalovirus exposure and HLA in healthy donors. Whole-study context: When 398 donors were genotyped, about 86% of them were found to fall in the Caucasian-associated ancestry cluster.

The CDR3 totals 15 residues. Trimming removed 1 base from V and 7 bases from J, with 11 bases in between. Germline assignment: CDR1 LGHNT and CDR2 FRNRAP. The PCR ran on 60 Vbeta and 13 Jbeta primers. The repertoire was sequenced with immunoSEQ multiplex PCR; TCRdb's copy has only in-frame clones and lacks some. The data hold about 120,000 clones, with around 70% observed a single time. Regarding the study as a whole: What was likely a sequencing artifact was a cluster of highly shared sequence variants.

The source material was PBMCs. The chain employs TRBV12-5 and TRBJ1-6; tentatively, D is TRBD1 (6 bases). The TCR originated in a man aged 25-45 years in good health and CMV-seropositive. For the CDR3, the DNA is TGTGCTAGTGGTTTGGACAGGGTACCGAATTCACCCCTCCACTTT. Amino acid sequence: CASGLDRVPNSPLHF.